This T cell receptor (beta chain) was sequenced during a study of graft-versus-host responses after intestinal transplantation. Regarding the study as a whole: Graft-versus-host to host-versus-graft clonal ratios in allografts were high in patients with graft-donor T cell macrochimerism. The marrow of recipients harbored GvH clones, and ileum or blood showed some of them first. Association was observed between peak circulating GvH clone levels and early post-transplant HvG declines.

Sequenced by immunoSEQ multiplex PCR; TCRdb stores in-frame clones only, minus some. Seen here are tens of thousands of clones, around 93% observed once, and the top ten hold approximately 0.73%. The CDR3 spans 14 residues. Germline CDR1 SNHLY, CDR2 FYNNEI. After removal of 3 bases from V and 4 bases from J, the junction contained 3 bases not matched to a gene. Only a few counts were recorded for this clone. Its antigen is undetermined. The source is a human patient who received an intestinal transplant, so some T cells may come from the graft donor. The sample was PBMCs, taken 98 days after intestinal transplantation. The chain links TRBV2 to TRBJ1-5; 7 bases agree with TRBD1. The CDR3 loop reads CASSDEQGNQPQHF. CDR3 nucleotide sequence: TGTGCCAGCAGTGACGAACAGGGGAATCAGCCCCAGCATTTT.